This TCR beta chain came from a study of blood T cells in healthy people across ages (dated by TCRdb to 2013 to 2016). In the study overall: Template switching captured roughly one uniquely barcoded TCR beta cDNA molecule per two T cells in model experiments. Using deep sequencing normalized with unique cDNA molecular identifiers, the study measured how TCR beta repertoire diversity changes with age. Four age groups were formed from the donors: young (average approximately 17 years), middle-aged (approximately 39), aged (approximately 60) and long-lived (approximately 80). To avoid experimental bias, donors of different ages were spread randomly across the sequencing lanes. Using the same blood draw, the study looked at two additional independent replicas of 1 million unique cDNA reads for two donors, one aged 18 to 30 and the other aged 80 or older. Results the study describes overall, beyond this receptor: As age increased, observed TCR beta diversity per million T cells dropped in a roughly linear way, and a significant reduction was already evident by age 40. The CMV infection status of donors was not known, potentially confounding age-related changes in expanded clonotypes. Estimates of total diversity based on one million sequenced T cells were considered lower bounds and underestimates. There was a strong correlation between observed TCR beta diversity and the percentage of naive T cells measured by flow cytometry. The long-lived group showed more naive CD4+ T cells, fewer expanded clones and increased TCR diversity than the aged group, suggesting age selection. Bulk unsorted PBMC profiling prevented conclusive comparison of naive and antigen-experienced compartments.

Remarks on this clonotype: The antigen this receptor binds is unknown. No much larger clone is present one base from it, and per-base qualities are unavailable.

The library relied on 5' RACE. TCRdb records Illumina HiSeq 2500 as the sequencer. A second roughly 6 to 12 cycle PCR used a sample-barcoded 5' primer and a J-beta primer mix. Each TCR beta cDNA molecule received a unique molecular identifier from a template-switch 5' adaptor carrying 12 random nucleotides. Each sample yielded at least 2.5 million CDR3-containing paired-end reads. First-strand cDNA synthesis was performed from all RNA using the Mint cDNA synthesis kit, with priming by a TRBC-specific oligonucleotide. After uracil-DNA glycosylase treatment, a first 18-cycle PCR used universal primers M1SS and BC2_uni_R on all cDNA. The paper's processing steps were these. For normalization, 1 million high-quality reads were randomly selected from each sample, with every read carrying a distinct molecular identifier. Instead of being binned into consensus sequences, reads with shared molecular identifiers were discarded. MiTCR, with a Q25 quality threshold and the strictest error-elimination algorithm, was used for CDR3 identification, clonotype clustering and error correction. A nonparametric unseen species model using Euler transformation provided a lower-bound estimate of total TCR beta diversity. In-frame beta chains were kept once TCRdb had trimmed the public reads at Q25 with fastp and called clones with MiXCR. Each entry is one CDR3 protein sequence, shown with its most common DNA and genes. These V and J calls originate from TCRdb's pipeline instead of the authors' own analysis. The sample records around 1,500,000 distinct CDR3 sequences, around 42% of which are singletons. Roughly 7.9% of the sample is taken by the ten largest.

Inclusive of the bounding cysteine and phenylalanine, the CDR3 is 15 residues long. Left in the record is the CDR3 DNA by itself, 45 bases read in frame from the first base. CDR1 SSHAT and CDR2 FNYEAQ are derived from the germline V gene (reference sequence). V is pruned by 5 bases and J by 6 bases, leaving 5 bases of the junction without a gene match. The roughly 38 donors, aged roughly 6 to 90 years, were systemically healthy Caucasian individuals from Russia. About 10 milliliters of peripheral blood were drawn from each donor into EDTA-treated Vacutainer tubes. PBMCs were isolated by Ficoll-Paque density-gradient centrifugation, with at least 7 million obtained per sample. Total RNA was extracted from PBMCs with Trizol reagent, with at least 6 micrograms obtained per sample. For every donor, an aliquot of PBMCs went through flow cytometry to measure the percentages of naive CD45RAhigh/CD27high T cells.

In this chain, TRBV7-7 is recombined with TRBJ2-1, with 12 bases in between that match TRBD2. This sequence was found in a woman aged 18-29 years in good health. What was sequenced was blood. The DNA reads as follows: TGTGCCAGCAGCCCGCAACTAGCGGGAGGCAATGAGCAGTTCTTC. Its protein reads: CASSPQLAGGNEQFF. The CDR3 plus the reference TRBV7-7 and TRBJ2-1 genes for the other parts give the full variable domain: GAGVSQSPRYKVTKRGQDVTLRCDPISSHATLYWYQQALGQGPEFLTYFNYEAQPDKSGLPSDRFSAERPEGSISTLTIQRTEQRDSAMYRCASSPQLAGGNEQFFGPGTRLTVL.